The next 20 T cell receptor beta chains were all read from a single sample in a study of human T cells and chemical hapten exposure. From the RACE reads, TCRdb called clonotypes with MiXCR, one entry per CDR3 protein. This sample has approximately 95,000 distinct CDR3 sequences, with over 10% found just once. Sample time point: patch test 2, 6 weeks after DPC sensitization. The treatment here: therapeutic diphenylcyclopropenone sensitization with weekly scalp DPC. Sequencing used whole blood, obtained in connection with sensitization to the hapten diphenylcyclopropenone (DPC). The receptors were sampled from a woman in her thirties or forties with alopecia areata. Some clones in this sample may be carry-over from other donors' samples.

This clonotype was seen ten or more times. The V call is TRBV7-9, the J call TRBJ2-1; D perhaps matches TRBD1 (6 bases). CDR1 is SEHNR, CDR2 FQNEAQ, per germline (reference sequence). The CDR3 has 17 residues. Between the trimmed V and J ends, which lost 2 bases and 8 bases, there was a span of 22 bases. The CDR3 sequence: CASSLPPRGKLVDEQFF. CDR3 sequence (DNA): TGTGCCAGCAGCTTACCACCGAGGGGGAAATTAGTCGATGAGCAGTTCTTC.

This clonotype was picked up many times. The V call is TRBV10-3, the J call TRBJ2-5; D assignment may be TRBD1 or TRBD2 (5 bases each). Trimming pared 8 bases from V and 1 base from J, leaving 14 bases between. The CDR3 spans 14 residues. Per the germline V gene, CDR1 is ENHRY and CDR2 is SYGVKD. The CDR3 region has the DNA TGTGCCATCGGGACGGGTCAGGGCCAAGAGACCCAGTACTTC. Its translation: CAIGTGQGQETQYF.

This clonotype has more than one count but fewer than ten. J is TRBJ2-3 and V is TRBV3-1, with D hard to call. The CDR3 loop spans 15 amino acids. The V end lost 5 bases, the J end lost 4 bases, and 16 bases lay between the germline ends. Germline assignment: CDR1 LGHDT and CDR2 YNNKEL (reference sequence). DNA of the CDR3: TGTGCCAGCAGCTCCCGGTGGGTCGACCCAGATACGCAGTATTTT. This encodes CASSSRWVDPDTQYF.

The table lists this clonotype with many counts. The CDR3 sequence is CASSSGTDTQYF. CDR3 coding DNA: TGTGCCAGCAGTTCTGGGACAGATACGCAGTATTTT. V and J are TRBV6-6 and TRBJ2-3; D gene unclear. This CDR3 has 12 residues. The V and J ends lost 4 bases and 3 bases respectively, with 5 bases between them. CDR1 is MNHNY and CDR2 is SVGAGI in the germline V gene (reference sequence).

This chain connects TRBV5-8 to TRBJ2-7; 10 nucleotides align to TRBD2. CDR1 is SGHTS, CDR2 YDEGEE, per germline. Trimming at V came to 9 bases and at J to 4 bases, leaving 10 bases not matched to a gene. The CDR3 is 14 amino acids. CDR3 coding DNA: TGTGCCACCTCGACTAGCGGGTTGTCTTACGAGCAGTACTTC. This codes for CATSTSGLSYEQYF.

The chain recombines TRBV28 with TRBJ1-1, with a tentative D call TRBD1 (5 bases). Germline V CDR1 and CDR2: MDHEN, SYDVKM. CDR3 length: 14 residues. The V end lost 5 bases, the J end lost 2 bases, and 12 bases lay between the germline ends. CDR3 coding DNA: TGTGCCAGCAGTCTTTGGGGGGGAAACACTGAAGCTTTCTTT. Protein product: CASSLWGGNTEAFF.

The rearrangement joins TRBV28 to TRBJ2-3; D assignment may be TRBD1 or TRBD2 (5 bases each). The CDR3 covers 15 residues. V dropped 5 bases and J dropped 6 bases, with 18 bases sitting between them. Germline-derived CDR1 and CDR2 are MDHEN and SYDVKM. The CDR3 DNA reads TGTGCCAGCAGTGGGGACGGTGGCGCAGGCGATACGCAGTATTTT. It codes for CASSGDGGAGDTQYF.

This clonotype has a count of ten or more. CDR3 DNA: TGTGCCAGCAGCTTGCCCACGACAGGGAACACTGAAGCTTTCTTT. Translation: CASSLPTTGNTEAFF. The rearrangement joins TRBV5-5 to TRBJ1-1; tentative D call: TRBD1 (6 bases). Germline CDR1 SGHKS, CDR2 YYEKEE (reference sequence). This CDR3 comprises 15 residues. V lost 1 base, J lost 1 base, and 11 bases lay in between.

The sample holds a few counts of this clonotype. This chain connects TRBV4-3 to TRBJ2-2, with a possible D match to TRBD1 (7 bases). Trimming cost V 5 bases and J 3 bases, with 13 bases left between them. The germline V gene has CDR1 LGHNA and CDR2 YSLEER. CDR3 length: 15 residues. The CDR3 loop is CASSTGGGYTGELFF. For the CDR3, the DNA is TGCGCCAGCAGCACAGGAGGGGGCTACACCGGGGAGCTGTTTTTT.

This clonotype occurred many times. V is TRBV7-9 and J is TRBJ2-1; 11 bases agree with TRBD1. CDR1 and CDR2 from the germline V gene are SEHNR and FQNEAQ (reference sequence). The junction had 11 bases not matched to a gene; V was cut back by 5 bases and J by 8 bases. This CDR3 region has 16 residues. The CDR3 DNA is TGTGCCAGCAGCCCCCGGTGGACAGGGGGCATGGATGAGCAGTTCTTC. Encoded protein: CASSPRWTGGMDEQFF.

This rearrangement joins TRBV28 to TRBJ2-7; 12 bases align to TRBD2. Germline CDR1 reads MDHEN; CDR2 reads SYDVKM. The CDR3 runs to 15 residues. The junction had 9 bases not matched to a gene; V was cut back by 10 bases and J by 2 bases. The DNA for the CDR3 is TGTGCCACCAACCCGGGACTAGCGGGTGCCTACGAGCAGTACTTC. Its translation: CATNPGLAGAYEQYF.

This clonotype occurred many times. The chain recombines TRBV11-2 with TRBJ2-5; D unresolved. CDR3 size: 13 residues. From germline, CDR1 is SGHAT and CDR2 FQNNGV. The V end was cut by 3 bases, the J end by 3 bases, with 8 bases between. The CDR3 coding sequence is TGTGCCAGCAGCTTGACATGGGAAGAGACCCAGTACTTC. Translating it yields CASSLTWEETQYF.

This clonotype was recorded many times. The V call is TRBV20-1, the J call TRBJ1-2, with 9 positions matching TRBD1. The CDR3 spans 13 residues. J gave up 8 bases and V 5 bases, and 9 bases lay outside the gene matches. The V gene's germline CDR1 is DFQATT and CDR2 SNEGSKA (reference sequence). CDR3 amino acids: CSARGQGRRGYTF. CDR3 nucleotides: TGCAGTGCTCGAGGACAGGGGAGAAGAGGCTACACCTTC.

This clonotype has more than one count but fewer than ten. The CDR3 DNA follows: TGTGCCAGCAGCTTGGGGGTCGGGGACGAGCAGTACTTC. Protein: CASSLGVGDEQYF. The chain carries TRBV7-2 and TRBJ2-7; tentatively, D is TRBD1 or TRBD2 (5 bases each). The CDR3 covers 13 residues. CDR1 is SGHTA, CDR2 FQGNSA, per germline. V lost 3 bases, J lost 5 bases, and 11 bases lay in between.

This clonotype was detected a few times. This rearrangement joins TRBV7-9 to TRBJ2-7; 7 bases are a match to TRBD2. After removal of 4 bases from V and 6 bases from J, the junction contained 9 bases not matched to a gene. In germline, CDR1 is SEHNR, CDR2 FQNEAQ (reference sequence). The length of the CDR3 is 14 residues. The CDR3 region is CASSSGGNPGEQYF. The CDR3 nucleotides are TGTGCCAGCAGCTCCGGGGGGAACCCTGGCGAGCAGTACTTC.

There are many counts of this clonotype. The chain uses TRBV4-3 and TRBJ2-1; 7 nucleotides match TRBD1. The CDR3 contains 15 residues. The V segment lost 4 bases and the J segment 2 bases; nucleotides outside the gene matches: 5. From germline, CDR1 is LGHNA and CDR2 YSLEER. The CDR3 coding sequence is TGCGCCAGCAGCCGCGACAGGGCCACCTACAATGAGCAGTTCTTC. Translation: CASSRDRATYNEQFF.

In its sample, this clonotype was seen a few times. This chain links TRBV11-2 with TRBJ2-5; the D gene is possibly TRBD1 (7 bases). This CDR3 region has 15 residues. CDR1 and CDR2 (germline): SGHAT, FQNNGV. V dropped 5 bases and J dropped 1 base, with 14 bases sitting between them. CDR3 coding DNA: TGTGCCAGCAGCCCGCAGGGGGACTTCCAAGAGACCCAGTACTTC. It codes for CASSPQGDFQETQYF.

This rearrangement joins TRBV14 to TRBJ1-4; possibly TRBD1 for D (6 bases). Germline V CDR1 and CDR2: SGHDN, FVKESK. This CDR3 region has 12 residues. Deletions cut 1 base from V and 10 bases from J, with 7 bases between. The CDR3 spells CASSQVRGKLFF. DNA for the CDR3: TGTGCCAGCAGCCAAGTCAGGGGAAAACTGTTTTTT.

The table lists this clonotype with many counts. CDR3: CAWSPIGTYRQETQYF. In DNA form, the CDR3 reads TGTGCCTGGAGTCCTATTGGGACGTACCGCCAAGAGACCCAGTACTTC. The V call is TRBV30, the J call TRBJ2-5; perhaps D is TRBD1 or TRBD2 (5 bases each). V lost 2 bases and J 1 base, leaving 17 bases between the germline ends. This CDR3 is 16 amino acids long. From germline, CDR1 is GTSNPN and CDR2 SVGIG (reference sequence).

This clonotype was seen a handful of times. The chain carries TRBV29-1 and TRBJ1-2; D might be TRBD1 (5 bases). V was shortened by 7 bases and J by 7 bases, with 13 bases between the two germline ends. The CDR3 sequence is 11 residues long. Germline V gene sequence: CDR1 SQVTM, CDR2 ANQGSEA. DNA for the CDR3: TGCAGCGGCGGGGGGAAAGTTGGCTACACCTTC. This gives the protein CSGGGKVGYTF.